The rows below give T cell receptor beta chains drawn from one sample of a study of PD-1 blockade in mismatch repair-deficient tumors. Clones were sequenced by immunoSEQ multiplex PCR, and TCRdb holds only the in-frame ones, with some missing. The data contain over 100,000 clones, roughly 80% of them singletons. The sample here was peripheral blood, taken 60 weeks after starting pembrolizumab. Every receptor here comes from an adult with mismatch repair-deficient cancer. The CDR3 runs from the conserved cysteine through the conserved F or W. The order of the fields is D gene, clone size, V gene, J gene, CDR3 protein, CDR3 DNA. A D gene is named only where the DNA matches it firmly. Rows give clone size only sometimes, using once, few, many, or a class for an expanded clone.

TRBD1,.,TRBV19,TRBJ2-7,CASSTGTGTYEQYF,TGTGCCAGTAGTACCGGGACAGGGACCTACGAGCAGTACTTC
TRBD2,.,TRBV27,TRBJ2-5,CAINGQGRSSGRASPKQETQYF,TGTGCCATCAACGGCCAGGGTAGGAGTAGCGGGAGGGCCTCACCTAAACAAGAGACCCAGTACTTC
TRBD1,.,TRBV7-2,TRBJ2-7,CASSVTGESYEQYF,TGTGCCAGCAGCGTGACAGGGGAGTCCTACGAGCAGTACTTC
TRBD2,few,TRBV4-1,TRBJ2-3,CASSQRTSGNTDTQYF,TGCGCCAGCAGCCAACGGACTAGCGGAAACACAGATACGCAGTATTTT
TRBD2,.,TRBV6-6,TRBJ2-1,CASSPHSGRNNNEQFF,TGTGCCAGCAGTCCCCATAGCGGGAGGAATAACAATGAGCAGTTCTTC
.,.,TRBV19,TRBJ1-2,CASSIPPGRGDYGYTF,TGTGCCAGTAGTATCCCGCCGGGTCGGGGAGACTATGGCTACACCTTC
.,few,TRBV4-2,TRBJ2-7,CASSLQRTYEQYF,TGTGCCAGCAGCCTTCAGCGGACCTACGAGCAGTACTTC
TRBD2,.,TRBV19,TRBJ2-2,CASSIELAGGRTGELFF,TGTGCCAGTAGTATAGAACTAGCGGGAGGGCGTACCGGGGAGCTGTTTTTT
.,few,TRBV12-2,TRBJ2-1,CASRLPPPGRGNEQFF,TGTGCAAGTCGCTTACCGCCTCCGGGTAGAGGCAATGAGCAGTTCTTC
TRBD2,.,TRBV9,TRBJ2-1,CASSVLDSGTSGYNEQFF,TGTGCCAGCAGCGTTTTGGACTCCGGGACTAGCGGTTACAATGAGCAGTTCTTC
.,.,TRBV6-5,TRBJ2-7,CASSSAHVYEQYF,TGTGCCAGCAGTTCGGCCCACGTCTACGAGCAGTACTTC
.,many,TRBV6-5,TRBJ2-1,CASSSLQGSYNEQFF,TGTGCCAGCAGTTCCCTACAGGGAAGCTACAATGAGCAGTTCTTC
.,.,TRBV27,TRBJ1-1,CASSLGRVGGEAFF,TGTGCCAGCAGTTTAGGGCGGGTAGGGGGTGAAGCTTTCTTT
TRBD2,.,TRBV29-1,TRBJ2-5,CSMVGLAGEGGQETQYF,TGCAGCATGGTGGGTCTAGCGGGAGAAGGGGGCCAAGAGACCCAGTACTTC
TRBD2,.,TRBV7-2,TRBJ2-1,CASSLALTSGSNEQFF,TGTGCCAGCAGCTTAGCGTTAACCAGCGGGAGCAATGAGCAGTTCTTC
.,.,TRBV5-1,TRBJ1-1,CASSLDVRSNTEAFF,TGCGCCAGCAGCTTGGATGTCCGGTCGAACACTGAAGCTTTCTTT
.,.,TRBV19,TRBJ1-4,CASSTGQRNEKLFF,TGTGCCAGTAGTACCGGACAGCGTAATGAAAAACTGTTTTTT
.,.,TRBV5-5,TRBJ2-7,CASSFVPLTEYEQYF,TGTGCCAGCAGCTTTGTTCCCTTAACCGAATACGAGCAGTACTTC
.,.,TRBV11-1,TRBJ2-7,CASSPRGPYEQYF,TGTGCCAGCAGCCCAAGGGGACCCTACGAGCAGTACTTC
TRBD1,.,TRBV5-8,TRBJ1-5,CASSTQGGSNQPQHF,TGTGCCAGCAGCACTCAGGGGGGGAGCAATCAGCCCCAGCATTTT
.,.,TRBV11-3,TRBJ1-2,CASSNRGGALNYGYTF,TGTGCCAGCAGCAACCGGGGGGGGGCCCTAAACTATGGCTACACCTTC
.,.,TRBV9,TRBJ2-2,CASSGTGELFF,TGTGCCAGCAGCGGCACCGGGGAGCTGTTTTTT
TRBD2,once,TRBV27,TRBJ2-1,CASSLSIIAGAEQFF,TGTGCCAGCAGTTTATCGATTATAGCGGGAGCTGAGCAGTTCTTC
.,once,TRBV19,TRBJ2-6,CASSKGFAGANVLTF,TGTGCCAGTAGTAAAGGGTTTGCTGGGGCCAACGTCCTGACTTTC
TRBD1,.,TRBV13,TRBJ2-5,CASSLGGGVGAGETQYF,TGTGCCAGCAGCTTAGGAGGGGGCGTGGGAGCCGGGGAGACCCAGTACTTC
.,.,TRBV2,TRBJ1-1,CASSKIEAFF,TGTGCCAGCAGTAAGATTGAAGCTTTCTTT
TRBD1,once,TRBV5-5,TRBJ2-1,CASSLVRDREFF,TGTGCCAGCAGCTTGGTAAGGGACAGGGAGTTCTTC
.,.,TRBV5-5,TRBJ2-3,CASSTGGRLADTQYF,TGTGCCAGCAGTACCGGGGGGCGGTTGGCAGATACGCAGTATTTT
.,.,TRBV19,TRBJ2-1,CASSIPLEGREQFF,TGTGCCAGTAGTATACCCCTTGAGGGGAGGGAGCAGTTCTTC
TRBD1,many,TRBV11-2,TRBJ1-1,CASSLQGTEAFF,TGTGCCAGCAGCCTACAGGGGACTGAAGCTTTCTTT
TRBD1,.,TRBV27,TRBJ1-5,CASSFGTGRNQPQHF,TGTGCCAGCAGTTTCGGGACAGGCCGCAATCAGCCCCAGCATTTT
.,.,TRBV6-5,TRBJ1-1,CASSGKGEAFF,TGTGCCAGCAGTGGAAAGGGCGAAGCTTTCTTT
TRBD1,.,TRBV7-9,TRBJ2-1,CASSRAETGDSYNEQFF,TGTGCCAGCAGCAGAGCAGAAACAGGGGACTCCTACAATGAGCAGTTCTTC
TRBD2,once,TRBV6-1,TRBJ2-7,CASSEWSGSVYEQYF,TGTGCCAGCAGTGAATGGAGCGGGAGTGTCTACGAGCAGTACTTC
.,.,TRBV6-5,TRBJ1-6,CASSYGDRNSPLHF,TGTGCCAGCAGTTACGGCGACAGAAATTCACCCCTCCACTTT
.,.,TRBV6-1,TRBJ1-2,CASSPMGVIDYGYTF,TGTGCCAGCAGCCCAATGGGGGTGATCGACTATGGCTACACCTTC
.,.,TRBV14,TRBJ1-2,CASSQDVRSGYTF,TGTGCCAGCAGCCAAGATGTGAGGTCTGGGTACACCTTC
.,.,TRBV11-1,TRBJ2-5,CASSLANRKETQYF,TGTGCCAGCAGCTTAGCGAACAGGAAAGAGACCCAGTACTTC
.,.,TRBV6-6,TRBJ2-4,CASSYATRPISDIQYF,TGTGCCAGCAGTTACGCGACGAGGCCCATCTCAGACATTCAGTACTTC
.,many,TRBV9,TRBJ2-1,CASSEGDHGDEQFF,TGTGCCAGCAGCGAAGGGGACCATGGGGATGAGCAGTTCTTC
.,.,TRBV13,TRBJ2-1,CASSLVQKDDNEQFF,TGTGCCAGCAGCTTAGTTCAGAAGGATGACAATGAGCAGTTCTTC
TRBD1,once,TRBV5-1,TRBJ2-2,CASSLGTGVTGELFF,TGCGCCAGCAGCCTAGGGACAGGGGTAACCGGGGAGCTGTTTTTT
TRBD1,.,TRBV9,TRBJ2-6,CASSVQGAAGANVLTF,TGTGCCAGCAGCGTACAGGGGGCGGCTGGGGCCAACGTCCTGACTTTC
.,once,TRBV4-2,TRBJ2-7,CASSQGGSYEQYF,TGTGCCAGCAGCCAAGGGGGTTCCTACGAGCAGTACTTC
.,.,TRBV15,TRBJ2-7,CATSRDKRGAYEQYF,TGTGCCACCAGCAGAGATAAACGAGGAGCCTACGAGCAGTACTTC
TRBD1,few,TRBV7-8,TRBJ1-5,CASSLIPSGTGDQPQHF,TGTGCCAGCAGCTTAATTCCCTCCGGGACAGGGGATCAGCCCCAGCATTTT
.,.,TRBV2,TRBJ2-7,CASSETPLSAISSWQYF,TGTGCCAGCAGTGAAACCCCTTTGTCCGCCATAAGCTCATGGCAGTACTTC
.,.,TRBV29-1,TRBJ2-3,CSVESPQISTDTQYF,TGCAGCGTTGAAAGCCCCCAGATTAGCACAGATACGCAGTATTTT
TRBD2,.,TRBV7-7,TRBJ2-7,CASSWGTSALYYEQYF,TGTGCTAGCAGCTGGGGGACTAGCGCGCTGTACTACGAGCAGTACTTC
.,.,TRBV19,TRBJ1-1,CASSIGQGIGEAFF,TGTGCCAGTAGTATTGGCCAGGGGATAGGTGAAGCTTTCTTT
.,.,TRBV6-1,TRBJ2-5,CASTRDTQETQYF,TGTGCCAGCACCCGGGACACTCAAGAGACCCAGTACTTC
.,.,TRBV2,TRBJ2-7,CASSFDTSYEQYF,TGTGCCAGCAGTTTTGACACCTCCTACGAGCAGTACTTC